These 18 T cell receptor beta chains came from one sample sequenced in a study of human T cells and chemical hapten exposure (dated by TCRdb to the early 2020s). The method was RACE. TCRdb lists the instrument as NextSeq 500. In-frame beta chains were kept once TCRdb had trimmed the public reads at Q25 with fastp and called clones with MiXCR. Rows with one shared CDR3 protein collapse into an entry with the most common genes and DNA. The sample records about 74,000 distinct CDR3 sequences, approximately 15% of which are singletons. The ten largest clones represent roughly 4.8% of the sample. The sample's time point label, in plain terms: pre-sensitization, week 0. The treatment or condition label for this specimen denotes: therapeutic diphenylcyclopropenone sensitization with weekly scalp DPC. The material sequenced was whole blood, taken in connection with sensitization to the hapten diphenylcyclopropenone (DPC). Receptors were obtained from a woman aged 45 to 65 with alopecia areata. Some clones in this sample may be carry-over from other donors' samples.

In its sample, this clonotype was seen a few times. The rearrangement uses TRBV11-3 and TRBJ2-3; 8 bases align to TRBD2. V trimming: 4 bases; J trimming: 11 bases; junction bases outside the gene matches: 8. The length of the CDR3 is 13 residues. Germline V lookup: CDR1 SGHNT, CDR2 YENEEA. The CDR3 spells CASSSTTSGGQYF. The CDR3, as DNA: TGTGCCAGCAGCTCCACTACTAGCGGAGGGCAGTATTTT.

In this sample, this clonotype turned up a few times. CDR3 in amino acids: CASSQDAGGTYEQYF. The CDR3 DNA reads as TGCGCCAGCAGCCAAGATGCGGGAGGTACCTACGAGCAGTACTTC. This chain joins TRBV4-3 and TRBJ2-7; TRBD2 matches at 8 bases. Looked up from germline, CDR1 is LGHNA and CDR2 is YSLEER. The CDR3 consists of 15 residues. The junction had 3 bases not matched to a gene; V was cut back by 0 bases and J by 2 bases.

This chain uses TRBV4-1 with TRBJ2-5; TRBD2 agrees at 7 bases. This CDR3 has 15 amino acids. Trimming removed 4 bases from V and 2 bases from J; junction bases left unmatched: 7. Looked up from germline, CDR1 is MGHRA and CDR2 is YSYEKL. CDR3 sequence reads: CASSRDSGPQETQYF. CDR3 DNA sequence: TGCGCCAGCAGCCGGGATAGCGGGCCACAAGAGACCCAGTACTTC.

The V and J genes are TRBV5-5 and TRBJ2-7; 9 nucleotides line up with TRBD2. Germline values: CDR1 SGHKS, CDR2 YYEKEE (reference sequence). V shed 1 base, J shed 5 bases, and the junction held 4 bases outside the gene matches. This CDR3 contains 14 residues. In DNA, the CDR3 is TGTGCCAGCAGCTTGAGGGCTAGCGGGAACGAGCAGTACTTC. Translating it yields CASSLRASGNEQYF.

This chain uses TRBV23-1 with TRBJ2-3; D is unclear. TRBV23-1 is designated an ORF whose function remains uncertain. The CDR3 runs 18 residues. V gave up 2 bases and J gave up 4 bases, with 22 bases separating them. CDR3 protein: CASSQPKSPGGHADTQYF. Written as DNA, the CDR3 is TGCGCCAGCAGTCAACCTAAGTCCCCCGGTGGGCACGCAGATACGCAGTATTTT.

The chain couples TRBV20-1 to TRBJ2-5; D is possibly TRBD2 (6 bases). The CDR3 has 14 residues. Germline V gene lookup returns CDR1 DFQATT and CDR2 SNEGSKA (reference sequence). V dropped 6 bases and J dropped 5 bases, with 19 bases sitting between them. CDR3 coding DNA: TGCAGTGCCCCGCGGACTCCTGGGGGGGAGACCCAGTACTTC. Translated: CSAPRTPGGETQYF.

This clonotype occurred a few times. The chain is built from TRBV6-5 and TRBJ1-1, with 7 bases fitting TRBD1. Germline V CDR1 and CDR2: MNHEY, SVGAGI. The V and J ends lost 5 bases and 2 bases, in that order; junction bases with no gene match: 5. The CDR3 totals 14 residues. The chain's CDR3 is CASSRQGDNTEAFF. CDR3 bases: TGTGCCAGCAGTAGGCAGGGGGATAACACTGAAGCTTTCTTT.

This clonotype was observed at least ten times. The CDR3 is CASSYSPSGETNTGELFF. The CDR3 DNA follows: TGTGCCAGCAGTTACTCGCCTAGCGGGGAAACGAACACCGGGGAGCTGTTTTTT. This chain links TRBV6-2 or TRBV6-3 with TRBJ2-2, with 9 bases aligning to TRBD2. This CDR3 comprises 18 residues. V trimming: 0 bases; J trimming: 0 bases; junction bases outside the gene matches: 5. Germline V gives CDR1 MNHEY, CDR2 SVGEGT.

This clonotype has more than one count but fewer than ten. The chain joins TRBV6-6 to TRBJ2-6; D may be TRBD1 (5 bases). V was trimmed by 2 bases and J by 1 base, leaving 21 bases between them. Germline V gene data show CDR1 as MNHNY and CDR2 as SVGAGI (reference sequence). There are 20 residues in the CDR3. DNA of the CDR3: TGTGCCAGCAGTTACGTAGGCAGGGCCAAGGTGTTATCTGGGGCCAACGTCCTGACTTTC. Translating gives CASSYVGRAKVLSGANVLTF.

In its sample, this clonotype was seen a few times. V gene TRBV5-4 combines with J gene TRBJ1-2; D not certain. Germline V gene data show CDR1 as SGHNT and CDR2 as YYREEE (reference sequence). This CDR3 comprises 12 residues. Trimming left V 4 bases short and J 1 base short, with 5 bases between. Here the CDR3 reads CASSRDNYGYTF. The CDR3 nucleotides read TGTGCCAGCAGCCGAGATAACTATGGCTACACCTTC.

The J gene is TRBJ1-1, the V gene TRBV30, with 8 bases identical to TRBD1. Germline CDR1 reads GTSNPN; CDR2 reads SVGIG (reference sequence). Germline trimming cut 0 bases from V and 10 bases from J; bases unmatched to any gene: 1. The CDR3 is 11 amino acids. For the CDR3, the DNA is TGTGCCTGGAGTGTACAGGGGGGAGCTTTCTTT. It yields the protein CAWSVQGGAFF.

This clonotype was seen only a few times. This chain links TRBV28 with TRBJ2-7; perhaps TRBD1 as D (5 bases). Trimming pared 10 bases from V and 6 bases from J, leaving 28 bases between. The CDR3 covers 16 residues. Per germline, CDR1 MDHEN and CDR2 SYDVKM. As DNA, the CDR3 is TGTGCCACCCGCGGAGATCAGGGTCTAAAGTCTGGCGAGCAGTACTTC. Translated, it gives CATRGDQGLKSGEQYF.

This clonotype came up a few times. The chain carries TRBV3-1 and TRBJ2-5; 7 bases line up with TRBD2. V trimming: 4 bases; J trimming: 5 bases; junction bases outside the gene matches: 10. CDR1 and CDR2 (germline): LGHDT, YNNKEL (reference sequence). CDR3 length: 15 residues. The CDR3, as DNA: TGTGCCAGCAGCCTTCCGGCGGGAGATTTGGAGACCCAGTACTTC. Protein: CASSLPAGDLETQYF.

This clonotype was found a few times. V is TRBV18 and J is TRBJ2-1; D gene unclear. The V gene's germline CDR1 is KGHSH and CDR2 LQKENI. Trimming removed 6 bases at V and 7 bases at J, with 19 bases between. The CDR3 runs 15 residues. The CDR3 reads CASSPLQDKGNEQFF. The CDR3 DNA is TGTGCCAGCTCGCCCCTTCAGGATAAGGGTAATGAGCAGTTCTTC.

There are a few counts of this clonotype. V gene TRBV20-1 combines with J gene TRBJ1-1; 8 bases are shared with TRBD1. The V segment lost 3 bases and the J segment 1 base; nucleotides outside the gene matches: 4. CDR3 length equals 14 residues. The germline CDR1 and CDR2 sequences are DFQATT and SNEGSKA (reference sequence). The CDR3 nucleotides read TGCAGTGCTAGGTGGGACAGGAAGAACACTGAAGCTTTCTTT. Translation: CSARWDRKNTEAFF.

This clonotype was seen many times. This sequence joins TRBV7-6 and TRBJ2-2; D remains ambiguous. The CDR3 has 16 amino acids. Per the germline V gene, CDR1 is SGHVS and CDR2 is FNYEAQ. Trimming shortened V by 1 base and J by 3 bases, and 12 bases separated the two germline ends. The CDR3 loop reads CASSLGAKRHTGELFF. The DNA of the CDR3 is TGTGCCAGCAGCTTAGGAGCAAAAAGGCACACCGGGGAGCTGTTTTTT.

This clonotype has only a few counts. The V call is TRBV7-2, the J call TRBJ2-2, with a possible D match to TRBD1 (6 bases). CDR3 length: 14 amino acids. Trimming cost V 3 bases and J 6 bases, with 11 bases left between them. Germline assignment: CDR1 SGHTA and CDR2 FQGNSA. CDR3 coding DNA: TGTGCCAGCAGCTTCGGGACAACGGCCGGGGAGCTGTTTTTT. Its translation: CASSFGTTAGELFF.

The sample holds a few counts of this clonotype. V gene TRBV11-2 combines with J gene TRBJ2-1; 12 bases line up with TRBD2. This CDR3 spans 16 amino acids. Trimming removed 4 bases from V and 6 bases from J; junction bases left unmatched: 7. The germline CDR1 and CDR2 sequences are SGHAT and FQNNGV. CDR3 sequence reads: CASSSQLAGGFNEQFF. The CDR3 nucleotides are TGTGCCAGCAGCTCTCAACTAGCGGGAGGCTTCAATGAGCAGTTCTTC.